One and the same sample provided the 10 T cell receptor beta chains below, sequenced in a study of T cells after yellow fever vaccination. A single record per CDR3 protein comes from TCRdb applying MiXCR to the 5' RACE reads. The sample carries about 510,000 distinct CDR3 sequences, 20% to 25% recorded once. The specimen was PBMCs, collected 21 days after the first yellow fever vaccination. The receptors derive from a young man who received the YFV17D yellow fever vaccine.

This clonotype was picked up a small number of times. This rearrangement joins TRBV4-1 to TRBJ2-1; D not resolved. This CDR3 has 16 residues. Looked up from germline, CDR1 is MGHRA and CDR2 is YSYEKL. The V gene lost 1 base and the J gene lost 3 bases, with 13 bases spanning the gap. Here the CDR3 reads CASSQGRPLFYNEQFF. The CDR3 region has the DNA TGCGCCAGCAGCCAAGGACGCCCCCTGTTCTACAATGAGCAGTTCTTC.

The rearrangement uses TRBV7-2 and TRBJ2-5; the match to TRBD2 covers 7 bases. CDR1 is SGHTA and CDR2 is FQGNSA in the germline V gene. V shed 5 bases, J shed 4 bases, and the junction held 7 bases outside the gene matches. The CDR3 runs to 14 residues. Here the CDR3 DNA reads TGTGCCAGCAGCCCCTGGAGCGGGGTAGAGACCCAGTACTTC. Its translation: CASSPWSGVETQYF.

V gene TRBV20-1 combines with J gene TRBJ2-1, with 12 positions matching TRBD2. Trimming cost V 5 bases and J 0 bases; bases outside gene matches: 5. CDR3 length: 16 amino acids. Per the germline V gene, CDR1 is DFQATT and CDR2 is SNEGSKA (reference sequence). The CDR3 DNA reads TGCAGTGCTCACGGACTAGCGGGGAGCTCCTACAATGAGCAGTTCTTC. It codes for CSAHGLAGSSYNEQFF.

In this sample, this clonotype turned up a few times. The CDR3 DNA reads TGTGCCAGCAGCCACAGTAGAGCAAATGAAAAACTGTTTTTT. It translates to CASSHSRANEKLFF. V and J are TRBV3-1 and TRBJ1-4; no definite D call. Germline V CDR1 and CDR2: LGHDT, YNNKEL (reference sequence). The CDR3 runs to 14 residues. Between the trimmed V and J ends, which lost 3 bases and 5 bases, there was a span of 10 bases.

This clonotype turned up a few times. V gene TRBV6-5 combines with J gene TRBJ1-5; unclear D gene. Germline-derived CDR1 and CDR2 are MNHEY and SVGAGI. V lost 0 bases and J 9 bases, leaving 15 bases between the germline ends. The CDR3 runs to 15 residues. The CDR3 DNA sequence: TGTGCCAGCAGTTACTCGAGTCCCTCCGCCTTGCCCCAGCATTTT. Its translation is CASSYSSPSALPQHF.

This chain links TRBV7-2 with TRBJ2-1, with D tentatively TRBD1 (5 bases). This CDR3 is built from 17 residues. The V gene's germline CDR1 is SGHTA and CDR2 FQGNSA. V lost 2 bases and J 0 bases, leaving 14 bases between the germline ends. The CDR3 here is CASSLRIPGLSYNEQFF. The CDR3 DNA sequence: TGTGCCAGCAGCTTAAGGATTCCAGGGCTCTCCTACAATGAGCAGTTCTTC.

This clonotype was detected ten times or more. This sequence joins TRBV5-1 and TRBJ2-4; D ambiguous. The CDR3 runs 13 residues. Germline CDR1 and CDR2: SGHRS and YFSETQ. Trimming removed 0 bases from V and 6 bases from J, with 7 bases in between. The CDR3 loop reads CASSLGWGNIQYF. The CDR3 region has the DNA TGCGCCAGCAGCTTGGGTTGGGGAAACATTCAGTACTTC.

The rearrangement joins TRBV6-2 or TRBV6-3 to TRBJ2-7; tentative D call: TRBD1 (5 bases). The CDR3 is made up of 13 amino acids. Germline CDR1 reads MNHEY; CDR2 reads SVGEGT. Trimming removed 7 bases from V and 3 bases from J, with 13 bases in between. The CDR3 is CASTQGQFYEQYV. CDR3 DNA sequence: TGTGCCAGCACCCAGGGCCAGTTCTACGAGCAGTACGTC.

This clonotype has just a few counts. The J gene is TRBJ2-7, the V gene TRBV29-1; TRBD2 agrees at 12 bases. V shed 6 bases, J shed 3 bases, and the junction held 6 bases outside the gene matches. Germline lookup yields CDR1 SQVTM and CDR2 ANQGSEA. The CDR3 runs 14 residues. As DNA, the CDR3 is TGCAGCGTGGTCGGACTAGCGGGGATCTACGAGCAGTACTTC. It yields the protein CSVVGLAGIYEQYF.

This clonotype has more than one count but fewer than ten. This chain links TRBV28 with TRBJ2-1; 13 bases agree with TRBD2. V gave up 7 bases and J gave up 5 bases; unmatched junction bases: 5. This CDR3 spans 15 amino acids. Germline V CDR1 and CDR2: MDHEN, SYDVKM. The CDR3 protein is CASNSLAGGNNEQFF. The CDR3, as DNA: TGTGCCAGCAACTCACTAGCGGGGGGGAACAATGAGCAGTTCTTC.